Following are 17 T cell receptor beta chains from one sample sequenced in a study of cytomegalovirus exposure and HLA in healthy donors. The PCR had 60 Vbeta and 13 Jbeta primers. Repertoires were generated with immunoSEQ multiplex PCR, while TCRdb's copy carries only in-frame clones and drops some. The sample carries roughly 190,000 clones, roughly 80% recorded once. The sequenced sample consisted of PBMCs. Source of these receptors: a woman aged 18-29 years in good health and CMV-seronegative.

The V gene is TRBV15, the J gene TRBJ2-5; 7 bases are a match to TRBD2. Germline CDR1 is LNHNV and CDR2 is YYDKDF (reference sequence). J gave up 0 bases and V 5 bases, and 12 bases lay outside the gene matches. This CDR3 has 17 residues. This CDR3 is CATSLSGGDPYQETQYF. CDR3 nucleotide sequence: TGTGCCACCAGCTTAAGTGGGGGGGACCCGTACCAAGAGACCCAGTACTTC.

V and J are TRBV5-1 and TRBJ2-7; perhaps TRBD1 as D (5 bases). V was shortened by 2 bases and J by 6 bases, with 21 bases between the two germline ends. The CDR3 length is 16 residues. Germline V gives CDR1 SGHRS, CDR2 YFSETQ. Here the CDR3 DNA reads TGCGCCAGCAGCTTTGGCATCAGGGATCGAAATACCGAGCAGTACTTC. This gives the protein CASSFGIRDRNTEQYF.

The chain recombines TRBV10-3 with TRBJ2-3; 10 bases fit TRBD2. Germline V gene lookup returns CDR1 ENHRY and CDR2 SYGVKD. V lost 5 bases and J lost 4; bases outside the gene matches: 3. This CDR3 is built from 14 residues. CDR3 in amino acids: CAISSGRAPDTQYF. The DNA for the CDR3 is TGTGCCATCAGTAGCGGGAGGGCCCCAGATACGCAGTATTTT.

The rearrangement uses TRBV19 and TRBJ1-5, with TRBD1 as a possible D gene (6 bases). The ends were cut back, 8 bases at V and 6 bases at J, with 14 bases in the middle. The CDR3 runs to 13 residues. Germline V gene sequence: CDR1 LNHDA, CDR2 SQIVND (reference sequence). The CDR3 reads CASRGAQPQPQHF. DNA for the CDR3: TGTGCCAGTCGGGGGGCGCAGCCTCAGCCCCAGCATTTT.

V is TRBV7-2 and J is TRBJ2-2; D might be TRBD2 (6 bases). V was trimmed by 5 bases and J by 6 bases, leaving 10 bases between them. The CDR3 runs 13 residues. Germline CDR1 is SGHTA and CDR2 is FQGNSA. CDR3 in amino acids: CASSQLASGELFF. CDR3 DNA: TGTGCCAGCAGCCAACTAGCCTCCGGGGAGCTGTTTTTT.

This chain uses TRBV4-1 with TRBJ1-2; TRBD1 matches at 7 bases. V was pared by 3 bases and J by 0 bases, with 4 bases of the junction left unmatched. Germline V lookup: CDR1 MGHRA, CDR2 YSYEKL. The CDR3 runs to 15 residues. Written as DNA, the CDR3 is TGCGCCAGCAGCCAGGAGGGGGCAGCTAACTATGGCTACACCTTC. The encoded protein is CASSQEGAANYGYTF.

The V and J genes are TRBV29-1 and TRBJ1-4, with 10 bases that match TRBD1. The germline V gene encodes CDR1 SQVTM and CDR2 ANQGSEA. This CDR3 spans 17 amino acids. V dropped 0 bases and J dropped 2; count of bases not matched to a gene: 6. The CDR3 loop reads CSVEDPRTGGTNEKLFF. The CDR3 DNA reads TGCAGCGTTGAAGATCCCCGGACAGGGGGGACTAATGAAAAACTGTTTTTT. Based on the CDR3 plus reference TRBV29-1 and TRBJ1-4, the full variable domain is SAVISQKPSRDICQRGTSLTIQCQVDSQVTMMFWYRQQPGQSLTLIATANQGSEATYESGFVIDKFPISRPNLTFSTLTVSNMSPEDSSIYLCSVEDPRTGGTNEKLFFGSGTQLSVL.

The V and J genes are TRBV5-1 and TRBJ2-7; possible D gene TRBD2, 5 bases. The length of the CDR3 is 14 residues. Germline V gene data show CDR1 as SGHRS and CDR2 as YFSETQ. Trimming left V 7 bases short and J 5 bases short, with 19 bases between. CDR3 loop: CASRMGESFNEQYF. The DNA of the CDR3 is TGCGCCAGCCGGATGGGAGAGTCCTTTAACGAGCAGTACTTC.

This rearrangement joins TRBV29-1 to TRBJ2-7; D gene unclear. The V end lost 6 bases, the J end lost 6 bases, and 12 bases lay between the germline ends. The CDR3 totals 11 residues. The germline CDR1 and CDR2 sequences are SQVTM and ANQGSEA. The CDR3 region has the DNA TGCAGCGTCCGGGTGGCTCGCGAGCAGTACTTC. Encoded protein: CSVRVAREQYF.

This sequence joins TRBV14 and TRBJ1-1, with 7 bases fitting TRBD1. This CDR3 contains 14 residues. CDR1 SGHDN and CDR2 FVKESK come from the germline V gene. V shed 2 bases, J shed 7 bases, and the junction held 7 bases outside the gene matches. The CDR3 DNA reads TGTGCCAGCAGCCAACAGACAGGGATCGGTGAAGCTTTCTTT. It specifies CASSQQTGIGEAFF.

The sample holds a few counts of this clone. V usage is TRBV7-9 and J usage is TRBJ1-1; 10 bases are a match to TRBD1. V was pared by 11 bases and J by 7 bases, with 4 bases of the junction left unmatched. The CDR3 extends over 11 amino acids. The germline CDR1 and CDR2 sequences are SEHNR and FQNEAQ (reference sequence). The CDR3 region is CAGGQGVEAFF. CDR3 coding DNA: TGTGCCGGAGGACAGGGGGTTGAAGCTTTCTTT.

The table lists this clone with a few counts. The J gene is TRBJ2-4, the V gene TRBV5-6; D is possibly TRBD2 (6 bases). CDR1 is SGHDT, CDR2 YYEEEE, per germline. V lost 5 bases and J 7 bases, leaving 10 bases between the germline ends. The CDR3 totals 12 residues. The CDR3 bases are TGTGCCAGCAGGCGGAGCGGGAACATTCAGTACTTC. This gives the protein CASRRSGNIQYF. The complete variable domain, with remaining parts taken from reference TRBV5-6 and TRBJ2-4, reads DAGVTQSPTHLIKTRGQQVTLRCSPKSGHDTVSWYQQALGQGPQFIFQYYEEEERQRGNFPDRFSGHQFPNYSSELNVNALLLGDSALYLCASRRSGNIQYFGAGTRLSVL.

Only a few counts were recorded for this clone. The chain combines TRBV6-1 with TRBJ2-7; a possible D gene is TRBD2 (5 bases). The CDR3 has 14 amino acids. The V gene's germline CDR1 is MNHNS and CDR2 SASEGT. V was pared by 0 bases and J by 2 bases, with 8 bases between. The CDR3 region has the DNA TGTGCCAGCAGTGAAGCTGGAGGCACCTACGAGCAGTACTTC. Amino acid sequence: CASSEAGGTYEQYF.

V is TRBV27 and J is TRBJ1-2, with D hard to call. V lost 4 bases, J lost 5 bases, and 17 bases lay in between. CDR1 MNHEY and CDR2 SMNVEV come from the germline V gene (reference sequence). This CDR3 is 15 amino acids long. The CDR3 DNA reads TGTGCCAGCAGTTCATTTCCCCTGAACGGGTATGGCTACACCTTC. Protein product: CASSSFPLNGYGYTF.

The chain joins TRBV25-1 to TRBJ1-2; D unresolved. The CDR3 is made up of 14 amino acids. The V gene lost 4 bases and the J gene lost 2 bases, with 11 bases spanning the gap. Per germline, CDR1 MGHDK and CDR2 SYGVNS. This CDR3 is CASSGPGKNYGYTF. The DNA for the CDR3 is TGTGCCAGCAGTGGGCCAGGCAAAAACTATGGCTACACCTTC.

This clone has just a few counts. For the CDR3, the DNA is TGTGCCAGCCAGGAGGACACCGGGGAGCTGTTTTTT. It is translated as CASQEDTGELFF. The V and J genes are TRBV6-6 and TRBJ2-2; weak D call: TRBD2 (5 bases). Germline-derived CDR1 and CDR2 are MNHNY and SVGAGI (reference sequence). Trimming pared 8 bases from V and 3 bases from J, leaving 7 bases between. This CDR3 spans 12 amino acids.

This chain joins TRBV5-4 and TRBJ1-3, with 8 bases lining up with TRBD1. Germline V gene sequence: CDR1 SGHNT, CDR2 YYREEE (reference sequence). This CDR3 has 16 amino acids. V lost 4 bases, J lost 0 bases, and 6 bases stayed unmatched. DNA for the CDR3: TGTGCCAGCAGCCCGACAGGGGCGGACTCTGGAAACACCATATATTTT. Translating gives CASSPTGADSGNTIYF.